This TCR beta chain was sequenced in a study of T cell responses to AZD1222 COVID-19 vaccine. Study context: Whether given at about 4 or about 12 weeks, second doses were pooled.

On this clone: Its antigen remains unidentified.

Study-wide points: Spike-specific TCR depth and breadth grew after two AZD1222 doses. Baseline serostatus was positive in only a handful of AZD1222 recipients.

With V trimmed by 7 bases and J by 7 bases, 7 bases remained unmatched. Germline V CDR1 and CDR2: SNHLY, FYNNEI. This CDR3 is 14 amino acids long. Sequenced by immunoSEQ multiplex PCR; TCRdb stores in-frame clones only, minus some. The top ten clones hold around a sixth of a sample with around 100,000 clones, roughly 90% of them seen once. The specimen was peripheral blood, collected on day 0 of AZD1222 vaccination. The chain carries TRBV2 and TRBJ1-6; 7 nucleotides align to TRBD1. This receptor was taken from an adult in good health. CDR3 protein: CASTRDSQNSPLHF. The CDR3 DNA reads TGTGCCAGCACCCGGGACAGCCAGAATTCACCCCTCCACTTT.